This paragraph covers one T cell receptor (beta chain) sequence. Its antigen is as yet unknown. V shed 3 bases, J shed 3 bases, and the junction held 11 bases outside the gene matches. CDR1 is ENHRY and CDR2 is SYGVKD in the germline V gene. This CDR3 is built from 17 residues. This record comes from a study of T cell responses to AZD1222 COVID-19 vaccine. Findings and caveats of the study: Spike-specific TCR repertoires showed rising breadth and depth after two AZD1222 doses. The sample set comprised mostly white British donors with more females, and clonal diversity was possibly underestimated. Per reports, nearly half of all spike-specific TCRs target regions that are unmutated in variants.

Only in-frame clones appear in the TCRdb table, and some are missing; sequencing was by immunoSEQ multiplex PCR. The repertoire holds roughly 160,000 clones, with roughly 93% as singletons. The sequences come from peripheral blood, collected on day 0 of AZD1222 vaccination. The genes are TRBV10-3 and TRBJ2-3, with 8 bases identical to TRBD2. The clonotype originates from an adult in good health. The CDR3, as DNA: TGTGCCATCAGTGACCTCGGGGGGGCCGGTTCAACAGATACGCAGTATTTT. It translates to CAISDLGGAGSTDTQYF.